The 27 T cell receptor beta chains presented below share a single source sample, sequenced in a study of a mutant IDH1 vaccine in newly diagnosed glioma. Clones were read by immunoSEQ multiplex PCR, and TCRdb kept only the in-frame ones, dropping some. The data contain approximately 50,000 clones, 75% to 90% of them singletons. As to time point: week 23, last vaccination. In the vaccine, a single dose held 300 ug of the mutant IDH1 20-mer peptide, along with topical imiquimod. Their specific antigens are unknown. The material was PBMCs, obtained from a glioma patient whose treatment included an IDH1 peptide vaccine. The receptor set was obtained from a man in his forties with glioma.

The rearrangement joins TRBV19 to TRBJ2-1; D may match TRBD1 or TRBD2 (5 bases each). The germline V gene has CDR1 LNHDA and CDR2 SQIVND (reference sequence). The CDR3 is made up of 16 amino acids. Trimming removed 8 bases from V and 3 bases from J, with 20 bases in between. The CDR3 region is CASPFRHGTLYNEQFF. CDR3 in DNA: TGTGCCAGTCCCTTCAGACACGGGACCCTCTACAATGAGCAGTTCTTC.

The J gene is TRBJ2-7, the V gene TRBV28, with unresolved D. V was shortened by 6 bases and J by 2 bases, with 5 bases between the two germline ends. This CDR3 region has 11 residues. Germline assignment: CDR1 MDHEN and CDR2 SYDVKM. CDR3 DNA: TGTGCCAGCAGCTCGCCCTACGAGCAGTACTTC. This sequence encodes CASSSPYEQYF.

This sequence joins TRBV9 and TRBJ2-3, with D possibly TRBD2 on 6 matching bases. Deletions cut 0 bases from V and 4 bases from J, with 9 bases between. Looked up from germline, CDR1 is SGDLS and CDR2 is YYNGEE. This CDR3 is built from 14 residues. The chain's CDR3 is CASSVGGNADTQYF. The CDR3 DNA follows: TGTGCCAGCAGCGTAGGCGGGAACGCAGATACGCAGTATTTT.

The chain links TRBV7-9 to TRBJ1-1, with D perhaps TRBD1 (5 bases). This CDR3 contains 14 residues. V dropped 2 bases and J dropped 3 bases, with 10 bases sitting between them. The germline V gene encodes CDR1 SEHNR and CDR2 FQNEAQ (reference sequence). This CDR3 is CASSLKRGYTEAFF. DNA for the CDR3: TGTGCCAGCAGCTTAAAAAGGGGTTACACTGAAGCTTTCTTT.

This chain connects TRBV15 to TRBJ2-2; D is tentatively TRBD1 or TRBD2 (5 bases each). This CDR3 has 16 residues. Per the germline V gene, CDR1 is LNHNV and CDR2 is YYDKDF (reference sequence). V lost 0 bases and J lost 5, with 13 bases in between. The CDR3 spells CATSRDGDPRTGELFF. DNA of the CDR3: TGTGCCACCAGCAGAGATGGGGACCCGAGGACCGGGGAGCTGTTTTTT.

This chain uses TRBV9 with TRBJ2-1, with D perhaps TRBD1 (6 bases). Germline CDR1 SGDLS, CDR2 YYNGEE. Trimming took off 4 bases at V and 13 bases at J, with 12 bases between the two ends. CDR3 length: 11 residues. CDR3: CASSPDRIQFF. DNA for the CDR3: TGTGCCAGCAGCCCGGACAGAATTCAGTTCTTC.

The V and J genes are TRBV19 and TRBJ2-5; 13 nucleotides align to TRBD2. The germline V gene encodes CDR1 LNHDA and CDR2 SQIVND (reference sequence). The CDR3 is 16 residues long. Germline trimming cut 5 bases from V and 4 bases from J; bases unmatched to any gene: 7. Here the CDR3 reads CASSFGTSGIGETQYF. CDR3 bases: TGTGCCAGTAGTTTTGGGACTAGCGGGATCGGAGAGACCCAGTACTTC. The whole variable domain, filled in from reference TRBV19 and TRBJ2-5, reads DGGITQSPKYLFRKEGQNVTLSCEQNLNHDAMYWYRQDPGQGLRLIYYSQIVNDFQKGDIAEGYSVSREKKESFPLTVTSAQKNPTAFYLCASSFGTSGIGETQYFGPGTRLLVL.

The CDR3 DNA follows: TGTGCCAGCAGTTACTCTGGGACCCAGAACTATGGCTACACCTTC. The encoded protein is CASSYSGTQNYGYTF. The V gene is TRBV6-5, the J gene TRBJ1-2; D possibly corresponds to TRBD1 (5 bases). This CDR3 comprises 15 residues. Germline CDR1 and CDR2: MNHEY and SVGAGI. V was shortened by 0 bases and J by 2 bases, with 10 bases between the two germline ends.

The rearrangement uses TRBV7-2 and TRBJ1-1; tentative D call: TRBD1 (5 bases). The V and J ends lost 2 bases and 4 bases respectively, with 8 bases between them. CDR3 length equals 13 residues. The V gene's germline CDR1 is SGHTA and CDR2 FQGNSA. In nucleotides, the CDR3 is TGTGCCAGCAGCTTAATCGGGGGCACTGAAGCTTTCTTT. The encoded protein is CASSLIGGTEAFF. Drawing the rest from reference TRBV7-2 and TRBJ1-1, the complete variable domain is GAGVSQSPSNKVTEKGKDVELRCDPISGHTALYWYRQSLGQGLEFLIYFQGNSAPDKSGLPSDRFSAERTGGSVSTLTIQRTQQEDSAVYLCASSLIGGTEAFFGQGTRLTVV.

V is TRBV27 and J is TRBJ2-5; 7 positions agree with TRBD1. The CDR3 length is 13 residues. J lost 4 bases, V lost 4 bases, and 3 bases had no gene match. Germline values: CDR1 MNHEY, CDR2 SMNVEV (reference sequence). This CDR3 is CASSWRQGETQYF. CDR3 DNA: TGTGCCAGCAGTTGGCGACAGGGAGAGACCCAGTACTTC.

The chain has TRBV5-1 and TRBJ1-1, with D unresolved. CDR1 is SGHRS and CDR2 is YFSETQ in the germline V gene. V was trimmed by 4 bases and J by 1 base, leaving 11 bases between them. The CDR3 covers 14 residues. The CDR3 DNA sequence: TGCGCCAGCAGCAGAGGTGACACGAACACTGAAGCTTTCTTT. Amino acids: CASSRGDTNTEAFF.

V is TRBV19 and J is TRBJ2-1, with D possibly TRBD1 on 5 matching bases. V lost 7 bases and J 8 bases, leaving 15 bases between the germline ends. Germline V gene sequence: CDR1 LNHDA, CDR2 SQIVND (reference sequence). The CDR3 sequence is 13 residues long. The DNA for the CDR3 is TGTGCCAGTACCGAGGCAGGGTGGGATGAGCAGTTCTTC. It encodes CASTEAGWDEQFF.

The rearrangement joins TRBV4-1 to TRBJ2-7; 13 bases fit TRBD2. Losses at the gene ends were 3 bases for V and 3 bases for J; bases not matched to a gene: 2. Germline V lookup: CDR1 MGHRA, CDR2 YSYEKL. CDR3 length: 15 residues. CDR3 nucleotide sequence: TGCGCCAGCAGCCAGGGGACTAGCGGGAACTACGAGCAGTACTTC. Its translation is CASSQGTSGNYEQYF.

V is TRBV7-9 and J is TRBJ2-5; no clear D. CDR1 SEHNR and CDR2 FQNEAQ come from the germline V gene (reference sequence). The CDR3 extends over 11 amino acids. V was shortened by 8 bases and J by 8 bases, with 12 bases between the two germline ends. The CDR3 sequence is CASGQEVTQYF. The CDR3 region has the DNA TGTGCCAGCGGCCAAGAAGTAACCCAGTACTTC.

This sequence joins TRBV28 and TRBJ2-7, with 10 positions matching TRBD2. V lost 3 bases and J lost 5; bases outside the gene matches: 4. The CDR3 is 14 residues long. Germline V CDR1 and CDR2: MDHEN, SYDVKM. The CDR3 loop reads CASSFLAGVNEQYF. CDR3 in DNA: TGTGCCAGCAGTTTCCTAGCGGGAGTCAACGAGCAGTACTTC. The entire variable domain, with the rest obtained from reference TRBV28 and TRBJ2-7, is as follows: DVKVTQSSRYLVKRTGEKVFLECVQDMDHENMFWYRQDPGLGLRLIYFSYDVKMKEKGDIPEGYSVSREKKERFSLILESASTNQTSMYLCASSFLAGVNEQYFGPGTRLTVT.

The chain joins TRBV11-2 to TRBJ1-1; maybe TRBD1 (6 bases). There are 15 residues in the CDR3. The V gene lost 3 bases and the J gene lost 0 bases, with 11 bases spanning the gap. Germline CDR1 SGHAT, CDR2 FQNNGV. The CDR3 loop reads CASSFFGQMNTEAFF. In DNA form, the CDR3 reads TGTGCCAGCAGCTTCTTCGGACAGATGAACACTGAAGCTTTCTTT.

The rearrangement uses TRBV19 and TRBJ1-2; D gene unclear. Trimming left V 3 bases short and J 2 bases short, with 13 bases between. Germline V CDR1 and CDR2: LNHDA, SQIVND (reference sequence). The CDR3 length is 15 residues. CDR3 region: CASSMGSRANYGYTF. CDR3 sequence (DNA): TGTGCCAGTAGTATGGGGTCTCGAGCCAACTATGGCTACACCTTC.

The CDR3 region is CASSRTSAGYEQYF. CDR3 coding DNA: TGCGCCAGCAGTCGGACTAGCGCGGGCTACGAGCAGTACTTC. The chain links TRBV5-1 to TRBJ2-7; 9 bases are a match to TRBD2. The V and J ends lost 5 bases and 3 bases, in that order; junction bases with no gene match: 6. The CDR3 sequence is 14 residues long. CDR1 is SGHRS, CDR2 YFSETQ, per germline.

This chain uses TRBV11-2 with TRBJ1-2; perhaps TRBD1 as D (5 bases). V was pared by 5 bases and J by 11 bases, with 15 bases between. This CDR3 is 12 amino acids long. Germline lookup yields CDR1 SGHAT and CDR2 FQNNGV. CDR3 loop: CASSQDGGLYTF. In nucleotides, the CDR3 is TGTGCCAGCAGCCAGGACGGGGGTCTGTACACCTTC.

The CDR3 protein is CASSQYTSGSQEQYF. The CDR3 nucleotides read TGTGCCAGCAGCCAATACACTAGCGGGAGTCAAGAGCAGTACTTC. The rearrangement uses TRBV16 and TRBJ2-7; TRBD2 agrees at 11 bases. The germline gives CDR1 KGHSY, CDR2 FQNENV. Trimming removed 1 base from V and 7 bases from J; junction bases left unmatched: 6. The CDR3 consists of 15 residues.

The rearrangement uses TRBV10-3 and TRBJ1-1, with D tentatively TRBD1 (5 bases). The CDR3 has 16 residues. CDR1 is ENHRY, CDR2 SYGVKD, per germline. The V gene lost 11 bases and the J gene lost 2 bases, with 24 bases spanning the gap. The CDR3 reads CAAQTVRDGYNTEAFF. The CDR3 DNA reads TGTGCCGCGCAGACCGTCCGGGACGGATATAACACTGAAGCTTTCTTT.

V is TRBV15 and J is TRBJ2-7; D ambiguous. The CDR3 covers 13 residues. Trimming left V 4 bases short and J 5 bases short, with 12 bases between. Germline lookup yields CDR1 LNHNV and CDR2 YYDKDF (reference sequence). In DNA, the CDR3 is TGTGCCACCAGCACCCCCCACAGTAACGAGCAGTACTTC. Translation: CATSTPHSNEQYF.

By share, this clone ranks as medium-sized (0.01 to 0.1%). The chain combines TRBV27 with TRBJ2-1; the D is unclear. Germline CDR1 is MNHEY and CDR2 is SMNVEV (reference sequence). The V gene lost 4 bases and the J gene lost 5 bases, with 6 bases spanning the gap. The length of the CDR3 is 12 residues. The CDR3 nucleotides are TGTGCCAGCAGTTCCGTAGACAATGAGCAGTTCTTC. The encoded protein is CASSSVDNEQFF.

This chain joins TRBV5-5 and TRBJ1-2, with 7 nucleotides matching TRBD1. Germline V gives CDR1 SGHKS, CDR2 YYEKEE (reference sequence). The CDR3 is 13 residues long. Unmatched junction bases numbered 2, after V lost 2 bases and J lost 4 bases. The CDR3 coding sequence is TGTGCCAGCAGCTTAGACAGGGCCTATGGCTACACCTTC. It codes for CASSLDRAYGYTF.

The V and J genes are TRBV7-9 and TRBJ2-5; D call uncertain. The CDR3 has 13 amino acids. Deletions cut 3 bases from V and 4 bases from J, with 9 bases between. Looked up from germline, CDR1 is SEHNR and CDR2 is FQNEAQ (reference sequence). The chain's CDR3 is CASSLRNIETQYF. The CDR3 DNA follows: TGTGCCAGCAGCTTGCGGAATATAGAGACCCAGTACTTC.

This sequence joins TRBV9 and TRBJ2-6; D is unresolved. Trimming cost V 1 base and J 4 bases, with 3 bases left between them. The CDR3 is 13 residues long. CDR1 and CDR2 from the germline V gene are SGDLS and YYNGEE. CDR3 nucleotide sequence: TGTGCCAGCAGCGTATCAGGGGCCAACGTCCTGACTTTC. Translating gives CASSVSGANVLTF.

The gene calls are TRBV25-1 and TRBJ1-2; D is undetermined. V lost 1 base and J lost 4, with 10 bases in between. Germline CDR1 and CDR2: MGHDK and SYGVNS. This CDR3 spans 14 amino acids. In DNA, the CDR3 is TGTGCCAGCAGTGAATCAGGTCTTAGCTATGGCTACACCTTC. Amino acid sequence: CASSESGLSYGYTF.